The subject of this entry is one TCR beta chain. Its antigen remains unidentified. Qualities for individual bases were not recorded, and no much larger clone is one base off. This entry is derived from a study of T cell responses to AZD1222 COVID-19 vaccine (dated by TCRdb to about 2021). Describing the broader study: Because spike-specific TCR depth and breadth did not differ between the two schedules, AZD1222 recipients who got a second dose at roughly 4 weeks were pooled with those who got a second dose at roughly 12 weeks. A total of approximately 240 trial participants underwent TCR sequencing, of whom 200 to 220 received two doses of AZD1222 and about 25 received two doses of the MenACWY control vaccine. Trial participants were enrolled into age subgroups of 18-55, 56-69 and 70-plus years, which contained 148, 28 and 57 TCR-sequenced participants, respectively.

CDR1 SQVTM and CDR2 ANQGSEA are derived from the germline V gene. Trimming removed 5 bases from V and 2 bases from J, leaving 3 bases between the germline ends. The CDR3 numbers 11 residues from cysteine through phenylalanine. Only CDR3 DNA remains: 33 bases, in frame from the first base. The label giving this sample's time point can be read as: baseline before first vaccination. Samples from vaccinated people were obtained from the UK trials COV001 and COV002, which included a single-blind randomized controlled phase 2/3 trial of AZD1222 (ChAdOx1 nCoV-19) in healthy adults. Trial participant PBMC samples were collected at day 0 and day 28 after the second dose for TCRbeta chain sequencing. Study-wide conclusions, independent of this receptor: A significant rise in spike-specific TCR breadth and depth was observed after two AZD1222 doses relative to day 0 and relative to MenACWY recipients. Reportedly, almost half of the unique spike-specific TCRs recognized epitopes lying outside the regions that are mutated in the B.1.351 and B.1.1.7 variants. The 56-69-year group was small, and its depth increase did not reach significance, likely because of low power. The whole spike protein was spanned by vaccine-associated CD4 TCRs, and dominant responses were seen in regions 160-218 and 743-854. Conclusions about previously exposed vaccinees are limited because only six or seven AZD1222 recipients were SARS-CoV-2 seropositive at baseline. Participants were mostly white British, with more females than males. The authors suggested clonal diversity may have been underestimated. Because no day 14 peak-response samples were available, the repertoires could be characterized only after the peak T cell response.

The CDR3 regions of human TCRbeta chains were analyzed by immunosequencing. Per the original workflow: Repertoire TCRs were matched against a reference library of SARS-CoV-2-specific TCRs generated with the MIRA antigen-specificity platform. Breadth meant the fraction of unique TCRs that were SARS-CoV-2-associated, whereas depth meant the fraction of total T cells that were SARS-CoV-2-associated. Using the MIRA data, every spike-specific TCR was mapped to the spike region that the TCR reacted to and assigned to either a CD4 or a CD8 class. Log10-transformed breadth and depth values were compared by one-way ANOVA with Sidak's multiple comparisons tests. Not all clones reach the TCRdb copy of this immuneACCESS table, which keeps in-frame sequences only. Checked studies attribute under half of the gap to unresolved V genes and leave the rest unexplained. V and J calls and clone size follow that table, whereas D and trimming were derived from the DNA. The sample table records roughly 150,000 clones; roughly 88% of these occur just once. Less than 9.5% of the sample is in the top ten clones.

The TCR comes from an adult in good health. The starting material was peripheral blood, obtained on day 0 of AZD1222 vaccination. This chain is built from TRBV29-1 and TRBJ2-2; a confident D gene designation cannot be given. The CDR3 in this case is CSVRNTGELFF. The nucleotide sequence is TGCAGCGTTCGTAACACCGGGGAGCTGTTTTTT.